A single sample is the source of the 27 T cell receptor beta chains below, sequenced in a study of cytomegalovirus exposure and HLA in healthy donors. Amplification used 60 Vbeta primers and 13 Jbeta primers. Sequencing was performed with immunoSEQ multiplex PCR; in TCRdb, only in-frame clones are kept and a portion is missing. Among around 110,000 clones, around 60% were seen once, and the ten largest hold more than 8%. Specimen: PBMCs. These receptors were taken from a woman in her 40s in good health and CMV-seropositive.

This clone has a handful of counts. J is TRBJ1-2 and V is TRBV7-9; 8 bases agree with TRBD1. The J segment lost 5 bases and the V segment lost 2 bases, leaving 10 bases of the junction unmatched. The CDR3 consists of 16 residues. Germline V lookup: CDR1 SEHNR, CDR2 FQNEAQ (reference sequence). The CDR3 spells CASSLYHDRGGYGYTF. The DNA for the CDR3 is TGTGCCAGCAGCTTATATCACGACAGGGGCGGTTATGGCTACACCTTC.

This clone occurred a few times. The chain employs TRBV7-2 and TRBJ2-5; 8 positions agree with TRBD2. The CDR3 extends over 14 amino acids. Trimming at V came to 1 base and at J to 4 bases, leaving 2 bases not matched to a gene. Per the germline V gene, CDR1 is SGHTA and CDR2 is FQGNSA. CDR3 loop: CASSLGREGETQYF. CDR3 coding DNA: TGTGCCAGCAGCTTAGGACGGGAGGGAGAGACCCAGTACTTC. Combining the CDR3 with reference TRBV7-2 and TRBJ2-5 gives the whole variable domain GAGVSQSPSNKVTEKGKDVELRCDPISGHTALYWYRQSLGQGLEFLIYFQGNSAPDKSGLPSDRFSAERTGGSVSTLTIQRTQQEDSAVYLCASSLGREGETQYFGPGTRLLVL.

The V call is TRBV7-6, the J call TRBJ2-3; TRBD1 might be the D (6 bases). The CDR3 runs 12 residues. Germline-derived CDR1 and CDR2 are SGHVS and FNYEAQ. Between the trimmed V and J ends, which lost 3 bases and 8 bases, there was a span of 9 bases. DNA of the CDR3: TGTGCCAGCAGCTTCGAGGGGGTTACGCAGTATTTT. It translates to CASSFEGVTQYF.

The chain recombines TRBV6-6 with TRBJ2-7; the D is unclear. This CDR3 has 14 residues. The germline gives CDR1 MNHNY, CDR2 SVGAGI (reference sequence). The V end was cut by 8 bases, the J end by 3 bases, with 17 bases between. The CDR3 loop reads CASGPGHFGYEQYF. DNA of the CDR3: TGTGCCAGCGGGCCCGGTCACTTCGGCTACGAGCAGTACTTC.

The V and J genes are TRBV5-1 and TRBJ2-7; 7 nucleotides agree with TRBD2. Trimming took 1 base from V and 0 from J; bases not matched to a gene: 4. CDR1 is SGHRS, CDR2 YFSETQ, per germline. CDR3 length equals 15 residues. The CDR3 region is CASSLSPSGSYEQYF. Here the CDR3 DNA reads TGCGCCAGCAGCTTGTCGCCTAGCGGCTCCTACGAGCAGTACTTC.

This chain uses TRBV7-9 with TRBJ2-5, with 8 nucleotides matching TRBD1. The CDR3 totals 15 residues. Per germline, CDR1 SEHNR and CDR2 FQNEAQ (reference sequence). V lost 2 bases to trimming and J lost 1 base; unmatched junction nucleotides: 3. The CDR3 bases are TGTGCCAGCAGCTTAAGAGACAGGGGCCAAGAGACCCAGTACTTC. Residues: CASSLRDRGQETQYF.

V gene TRBV7-6 combines with J gene TRBJ1-5, with 7 bases identical to TRBD1. Germline loops: CDR1 SGHVS, CDR2 FNYEAQ. The CDR3 consists of 15 residues. The junction had 6 bases not matched to a gene; V was cut back by 1 base and J by 6 bases. The CDR3 protein is CASSLEGQGGQPQHF. The CDR3 nucleotides are TGTGCCAGCAGCTTAGAGGGGCAGGGGGGTCAGCCCCAGCATTTT.

This sequence joins TRBV29-1 and TRBJ2-1, with D possibly TRBD2 on 7 matching bases. This CDR3 spans 17 amino acids. Germline V lookup: CDR1 SQVTM, CDR2 ANQGSEA. Trimming stripped 6 bases from V and 4 bases from J, with 25 bases between. CDR3 loop: CSVVGGGGSLSYNEQFF. CDR3 nucleotides: TGCAGCGTGGTGGGTGGGGGCGGGAGTCTCTCATACAATGAGCAGTTCTTC.

The chain carries TRBV5-1 and TRBJ1-1; perhaps TRBD1 as D (5 bases). V lost 0 bases and J lost 3, with 9 bases in between. This CDR3 is built from 14 residues. Germline lookup yields CDR1 SGHRS and CDR2 YFSETQ. The CDR3 sequence: CASSLVVGDTEAFF. CDR3 nucleotides: TGCGCCAGCAGCTTGGTGGTAGGGGACACTGAAGCTTTCTTT.

The rearrangement joins TRBV7-2 to TRBJ2-7, with D perhaps matching TRBD1 (5 bases). Trimming removed 1 base at V and 4 bases at J, with 11 bases between. From germline, CDR1 is SGHTA and CDR2 FQGNSA. This CDR3 comprises 14 residues. The CDR3 loop is CASSLGSQGYEQYF. The CDR3 bases are TGTGCCAGCAGCTTAGGGAGCCAGGGTTACGAGCAGTACTTC.

The chain carries TRBV2 and TRBJ2-3, with 9 positions matching TRBD1. The germline gives CDR1 SNHLY, CDR2 FYNNEI. The CDR3 extends over 12 amino acids. The V and J ends lost 4 bases and 11 bases, in that order; junction bases with no gene match: 4. This chain's CDR3 is CASSGDRAGQYF. DNA for the CDR3: TGTGCCAGCAGTGGGGACAGGGCGGGGCAGTATTTT. The full variable domain, in which reference TRBV2 and TRBJ2-3 provide the parts outside the CDR3, is EPEVTQTPSHQVTQMGQEVILRCVPISNHLYFYWYRQILGQKVEFLVSFYNNEISEKSEIFDDQFSVERPDGSNFTLKIRSTKLEDSAMYFCASSGDRAGQYFGPGTRLTVL.

The chain joins TRBV9 to TRBJ2-3; 7 nucleotides align to TRBD2. Unmatched junction bases numbered 11, after V lost 3 bases and J lost 4 bases. Germline V gene lookup returns CDR1 SGDLS and CDR2 YYNGEE. The CDR3 spans 16 residues. The DNA for the CDR3 is TGTGCCAGCAGCGGTGATAGCGGGTCGGGCCCAGATACGCAGTATTTT. Residues: CASSGDSGSGPDTQYF.

CDR3 sequence (DNA): TGTGCCAGCAGCTCTACGCCCGCGACTAGCGGGAACACAGATACGCAGTATTTT. It codes for CASSSTPATSGNTDTQYF. The V and J genes are TRBV7-3 and TRBJ2-3; 11 nucleotides line up with TRBD2. From germline, CDR1 is SGHTA and CDR2 FQGTGA. The CDR3 runs to 18 residues. J was trimmed by 2 bases and V by 4 bases; bases with no gene match: 11.

The sample holds a few counts of this clone. The chain carries TRBV2 and TRBJ1-6; D possibly corresponds to TRBD1 (5 bases). V lost 1 base, J lost 17 bases, and 15 bases lay in between. Germline-derived CDR1 and CDR2 are SNHLY and FYNNEI. The CDR3 runs 13 residues. The CDR3 reads CASSEGQTSRVHF. As DNA, the CDR3 is TGTGCCAGCAGTGAAGGACAGACAAGTAGGGTCCACTTT.

The rearrangement joins TRBV11-2 to TRBJ2-5; 7 nucleotides line up with TRBD2. CDR1 SGHAT and CDR2 FQNNGV come from the germline V gene. This CDR3 has 15 residues. V dropped 3 bases and J dropped 1; count of bases not matched to a gene: 5. The CDR3 protein is CASSFETGGQETQYF. CDR3 sequence (DNA): TGTGCCAGCAGCTTCGAAACGGGAGGCCAAGAGACCCAGTACTTC.

The chain carries TRBV27 and TRBJ1-5; D is perhaps TRBD1 (5 bases). Germline V gives CDR1 MNHEY, CDR2 SMNVEV (reference sequence). The V and J ends lost 4 bases and 3 bases respectively, with 10 bases between them. The CDR3 contains 14 residues. CDR3 in amino acids: CASSSTGLNQPQHF. The CDR3 DNA follows: TGTGCCAGCAGTTCCACAGGTCTCAATCAGCCCCAGCATTTT.

This clone was seen a handful of times. The V call is TRBV7-9, the J call TRBJ2-2, with a tentative D call TRBD2 (5 bases). Germline V CDR1 and CDR2: SEHNR, FQNEAQ (reference sequence). The CDR3 sequence is 13 residues long. Trimming removed 5 bases at V and 4 bases at J, with 8 bases between. DNA for the CDR3: TGTGCCAGCAGCGCCGGGGTCACCGGGGAGCTGTTTTTT. Amino acids: CASSAGVTGELFF.

V and J are TRBV27 and TRBJ2-5; 10 bases line up with TRBD2. Germline V gene sequence: CDR1 MNHEY, CDR2 SMNVEV (reference sequence). V lost 2 bases, J lost 5 bases, and 17 bases stayed unmatched. This CDR3 has 19 amino acids. The CDR3 reads CASSLVRELAGIRYETQYF. CDR3 sequence (DNA): TGTGCCAGCAGTTTAGTGAGAGAACTAGCGGGAATCCGATACGAGACCCAGTACTTC.

The genes are TRBV5-1 and TRBJ2-3; possible D gene TRBD2, 7 bases. This CDR3 spans 14 amino acids. Trimming took 4 bases from V and 3 from J, leaving 12 bases between them. The germline V gene encodes CDR1 SGHRS and CDR2 YFSETQ. The CDR3: CASSPGGPTDTQYF. The CDR3 nucleotides read TGCGCCAGCAGCCCCGGGGGGCCTACAGATACGCAGTATTTT.

The chain has TRBV9 and TRBJ2-1; D possibly corresponds to TRBD2 (6 bases). Looked up from germline, CDR1 is SGDLS and CDR2 is YYNGEE. This CDR3 comprises 15 residues. V dropped 0 bases and J dropped 3 bases, with 10 bases sitting between them. In nucleotides, the CDR3 is TGTGCCAGCAGCGTAGGGGCGGGACTCTACAATGAGCAGTTCTTC. It yields the protein CASSVGAGLYNEQFF.

The chain recombines TRBV6-5 with TRBJ1-1; D unresolved. The CDR3 consists of 14 residues. Germline values: CDR1 MNHEY, CDR2 SVGAGI. V was trimmed by 5 bases and J by 1 base, leaving 11 bases between them. For the CDR3, the DNA is TGTGCCAGCAGTCCCTCCGGGGAGAACACTGAAGCTTTCTTT. Translating gives CASSPSGENTEAFF.

The sample holds one count of this clone. V and J are TRBV7-2 and TRBJ1-5; D unresolved. The CDR3 is 14 residues long. Germline V gene data show CDR1 as SGHTA and CDR2 as FQGNSA. Trimming took off 1 base at V and 8 bases at J, with 12 bases between the two ends. CDR3 coding DNA: TGTGCCAGCAGCTTAGATTTGAGAGAGGAGCCCCAGCATTTT. This encodes CASSLDLREEPQHF.

The chain's CDR3 is CASSLGTMVYEQYF. The CDR3 region has the DNA TGTGCCAGCAGTCTAGGGACAATGGTATACGAGCAGTACTTC. The chain is built from TRBV27 and TRBJ2-7, with D possibly TRBD1 on 6 matching bases. The CDR3 totals 14 residues. The V and J ends lost 5 bases and 4 bases respectively, with 15 bases between them. Per germline, CDR1 MNHEY and CDR2 SMNVEV (reference sequence).

This clone came up a few times. The CDR3 DNA reads as TGTGCCAGCAGTTGGGGAGGGTCTAACTATGGCTACACCTTC. Protein product: CASSWGGSNYGYTF. The chain joins TRBV6-5 to TRBJ1-2; D is unclear. The germline V gene has CDR1 MNHEY and CDR2 SVGAGI. The CDR3 has 14 residues. V lost 4 bases, J lost 0 bases, and 9 bases lay in between.

This clone has more than one count but fewer than ten. The chain is built from TRBV10-3 and TRBJ2-1; 7 bases line up with TRBD2. The CDR3 has 15 amino acids. Germline V gene sequence: CDR1 ENHRY, CDR2 SYGVKD. V shed 7 bases, J shed 0 bases, and the junction held 6 bases outside the gene matches. CDR3 DNA: TGTGCCATCAAGGGAGGGCGAAGCTCCTACAATGAGCAGTTCTTC. Its protein product is CAIKGGRSSYNEQFF.

In its sample, this clone was seen a few times. The CDR3 nucleotides are TGTGCCAGTAGTATTAGCTTTGACGTGAACACTGAAGCTTTCTTT. Translated: CASSISFDVNTEAFF. The chain uses TRBV19 and TRBJ1-1; D uncertain. Trimming pared 3 bases from V and 0 bases from J, leaving 11 bases between. There are 15 residues in the CDR3. Per the germline V gene, CDR1 is LNHDA and CDR2 is SQIVND (reference sequence).

The gene calls are TRBV28 and TRBJ2-2; tentatively, D is TRBD1 (6 bases). The germline V gene has CDR1 MDHEN and CDR2 SYDVKM. The CDR3 contains 14 residues. V gave up 7 bases and J gave up 3 bases, with 12 bases separating them. The CDR3 nucleotides are TGTGCCAGCAAGAGACAGGCTGACACCGGGGAGCTGTTTTTT. Its protein is CASKRQADTGELFF.